Listed below are T cell receptor beta chains from one sample, sequenced in a study of blood T cell repertoires in COVID-19. The data were produced by immunoSEQ multiplex PCR, yet TCRdb's version contains in-frame clones alone and is incomplete. The repertoire holds some 100,000 clones, roughly four fifths seen once, with around 7% in the top ten. Source material: peripheral blood. The receptors shown here come from a man aged 45-65 years with active or convalescent COVID-19. Both conserved end residues are part of each CDR3. D genes are given only for firm matches. Size values are once, few and many counts, or a class for expanded clones, and some rows have none.

TRBV12-3/TRBV12-4	TRBJ1-6	.	13	.	TGTGCCAGCAGTCAGGACTATAATTCACCCCTCCACTTT	CASSQDYNSPLHF
TRBV5-6	TRBJ1-5	TRBD1	15	.	TGTGCCAGCAGCTTGGGCAGGGGGCTTCGGCAGCCCCAGCATTTT	CASSLGRGLRQPQHF
TRBV5-4	TRBJ2-3	TRBD2	15	.	TGTGCCAGCGGACTAGCTCCTACTGACACAGATACGCAGTATTTT	CASGLAPTDTDTQYF
TRBV27	TRBJ2-1	.	16	.	TGTGCCAGCAGTTTAAGAGGCTTCCAACCCTACAATGAGCAGTTCTTC	CASSLRGFQPYNEQFF
TRBV5-1	TRBJ1-4	.	14	.	TGCGCCAGCAGCTTGGGGAGGAATAATGAAAAACTGTTTTTT	CASSLGRNNEKLFF
TRBV5-4	TRBJ1-1	.	14	.	TGTGCCAGCAGTCCTAGTCGGGGGGCCTCTGAAGCTTTCTTT	CASSPSRGASEAFF
TRBV10-3	TRBJ1-5	TRBD1	14	.	TGTGCCATCAGCAAGACAGGGGGCAATCAGCCCCAGCATTTT	CAISKTGGNQPQHF
TRBV7-2	TRBJ2-3	TRBD1	15	.	TGTGCCAGCAGCTTATCCAGGGGGCACACAGATACGCAGTATTTT	CASSLSRGHTDTQYF
TRBV7-9	TRBJ1-4	TRBD1	14	.	TGTGCCAGCAGCGTGGGACAGCCTAATGAAAAACTGTTTTTT	CASSVGQPNEKLFF
TRBV11-2	TRBJ2-7	.	14	.	TGTGCCAGCAGCTTGGGGCGGAGGGCCTACGAGCAGTACTTC	CASSLGRRAYEQYF
TRBV4-1	TRBJ1-6	.	15	.	TGCGCCAGCAGCCAAGTGAGGGTTGGTGGTTCACCCCTCCACTTT	CASSQVRVGGSPLHF
TRBV6-2/TRBV6-3	TRBJ1-2	.	13	.	TGTGCCAGCAGTCACCCCCAAGGGGTAGGCTACACCTTC	CASSHPQGVGYTF
TRBV9	TRBJ2-6	TRBD1	19	.	TGTGCCAGCAGCGCTTCACCGGGACAGGGGTATTCTGGGGCCAACGTCCTGACTTTC	CASSASPGQGYSGANVLTF
TRBV29-1	TRBJ1-1	TRBD1	16	.	TGCAGCATCAGGTGGGACAGGGGACTCTCGAACACTGAAGCTTTCTTT	CSIRWDRGLSNTEAFF
TRBV3-1/TRBV3-2	TRBJ2-3	.	12	few	TGTGCCAGCAGCCAAAATATGTATACGCAGTATTTT	CASSQNMYTQYF
TRBV7-8	TRBJ2-3	TRBD1	15	.	TGTGCCAGCAGCCCAGCAGGGACAGGGACAGATACGCAGTATTTT	CASSPAGTGTDTQYF
TRBV18	TRBJ2-1	.	14	once	TGTGCCAGCTCACCATCGATCCTAGCCGATGAGCAGTTCTTC	CASSPSILADEQFF
TRBV7-2	TRBJ2-5	TRBD1	13	few	TGTGCCAGCAGTGGACAGGGCCAAGAGACCCAGTACTTC	CASSGQGQETQYF
TRBV2	TRBJ2-5	TRBD2	13	.	TGTGCCAGCAGCCTCGGGGGGTGGGGGACCCAGTACTTC	CASSLGGWGTQYF
TRBV7-2	TRBJ1-1	TRBD1	15	.	TGTGCCAGCAGCTTAGCGCAGGGGGCGCGGACTGAAGCTTTCTTT	CASSLAQGARTEAFF
TRBV19	TRBJ2-6	.	16	few	TGTGCCAGTACTCCCACCCGGGGTTCCGGGGCCAACGTCCTGACTTTC	CASTPTRGSGANVLTF
TRBV5-4	TRBJ2-5	.	17	.	TGTGCCAGCAGCCCGGATGGGGGGGCGACTAGCCTGGAGACCCAGTACTTC	CASSPDGGATSLETQYF
TRBV5-1	TRBJ2-2	.	14	.	TGCGCCAGCAGCTTCCTAGGGGCAACCGGGGAGCTGTTTTTT	CASSFLGATGELFF
TRBV4-1	TRBJ2-5	.	14	.	TGCGCCAGCAGCCAAGATGCCCTTCAGGGGACCCAGTACTTC	CASSQDALQGTQYF
TRBV24-1	TRBJ1-1	TRBD1	16	.	TGTGCCACCAGTGATTCGAGACAGGGGGCCAGCACTGAAGCTTTCTTT	CATSDSRQGASTEAFF
TRBV29-1	TRBJ2-5	TRBD1	14	.	TGCAGCGTTGAAGTGGGACAGTCCCAAGAGACCCAGTACTTC	CSVEVGQSQETQYF
TRBV21-1	TRBJ1-6	.	14	.	TGTGCCAGCAGCAAATTTCTGGGGCATTCACCCCTCCACTTT	CASSKFLGHSPLHF
TRBV28	TRBJ1-1	TRBD1	14	.	TGTGCCAGCAGTTTAGACAGGGAGTTTACTGAAGCTTTCTTT	CASSLDREFTEAFF